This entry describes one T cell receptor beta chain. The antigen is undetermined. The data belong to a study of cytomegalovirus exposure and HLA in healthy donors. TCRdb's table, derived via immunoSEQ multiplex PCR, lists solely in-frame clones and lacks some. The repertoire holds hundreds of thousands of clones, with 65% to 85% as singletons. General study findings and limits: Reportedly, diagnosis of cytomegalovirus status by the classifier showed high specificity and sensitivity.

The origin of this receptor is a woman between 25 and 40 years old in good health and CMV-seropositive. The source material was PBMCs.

The CDR3 spells CASRPQGIGGSSGYTF. The CDR3 DNA follows: TGTGCCAGCAGACCACAGGGGATTGGTGGGAGCTCTGGCTACACCTTC. V gene TRBV27 combines with J gene TRBJ1-2; TRBD1 aligns across 7 bases. The CDR3 sequence is 16 residues long. CDR1 and CDR2 (germline): MNHEY, SMNVEV (reference sequence). V shed 6 bases, J shed 7 bases, and the junction held 17 bases outside the gene matches.